This T cell receptor (beta chain) came from a study of T cells after posttransplantation cyclophosphamide. Trimming at V came to 9 bases and at J to 4 bases, leaving 13 bases not matched to a gene. CDR1 is MNHNY and CDR2 is SVGAGI in the germline V gene (reference sequence). The CDR3 runs to 15 residues. Methotrexate plus calcineurin inhibitor accompanied controls' myeloablative marrow transplants; sampling was 1 year later. Study outcomes and limitations: Donor CD8+ memory clones often dominated recipient blood repertoires at later times. Recipient CMV seropositivity and CMV reactivation strongly tracked TRB clonality. Skin or GI-infiltrating T cells shared few TRB sequences with blood.

A few counts support this clone. Its antigen is as yet unknown. Sequencing used immunoSEQ multiplex PCR; TCRdb keeps in-frame clones, though not all of them. Among around 15,000 clones listed, roughly 80% were seen once. This rearrangement joins TRBV6-6 to TRBJ1-1, with TRBD1 matching over 8 bases. The sequence was collected from a male patient aged 25 to 39 who received an allogeneic stem cell transplant from an unrelated donor, was CMV-positive, and had acute and chronic GVHD. The graft donor may have contributed some T cells. The sequenced sample was PBMCs, obtained 441 days after allogeneic stem cell transplant with calcineurin inhibitor and methotrexate. The CDR3 DNA reads TGTGCCAGTAATGGCCTCAAAACAGGGGGCACTGAAGCTTTCTTT. Residues: CASNGLKTGGTEAFF.